The present T cell receptor (beta chain) was sequenced within a study of T-cell reconstitution after alpha-beta-depleted transplantation in children. Broader study findings: Surviving recipient T cells and thymic progenitors accounted for the high day-60 TCRbeta diversity observed in some patients. T-cell counts and diversity were attributed mostly to newly produced T cells one year after transplant. Roughly two months post-transplant, alpha-beta T cells reportedly originated from several hundred graft clones that had expanded.

The CDR3 is made up of 12 amino acids. CDR1 DFQATT and CDR2 SNEGSKA come from the germline V gene (reference sequence). Concerning this clonotype itself: Its antigen is unknown.

Unique molecular identifiers were used to barcode this TCRbeta library. In TCRdb, the PCR reads were re-called with MiXCR into one record per CDR3 protein. The sample carries 550,000 to 600,000 distinct CDR3 sequences, roughly 23% recorded once. Sequenced here: PBMCs, mostly from graft donor cells, sampled 360 days after TCRalphabeta/CD19-depleted stem cell transplant. This receptor was taken from a boy less than two years old who had a stem cell transplant for acute myeloid leukemia, so the T cells may come from the graft donor. The chain combines TRBV20-1 with TRBJ2-7, with D possibly TRBD1 on 5 matching bases. Here the CDR3 reads CSKGRFSYEQYV. The DNA of the CDR3 is TGCAGCAAGGGGCGGTTCTCCTACGAGCAGTACGTC.